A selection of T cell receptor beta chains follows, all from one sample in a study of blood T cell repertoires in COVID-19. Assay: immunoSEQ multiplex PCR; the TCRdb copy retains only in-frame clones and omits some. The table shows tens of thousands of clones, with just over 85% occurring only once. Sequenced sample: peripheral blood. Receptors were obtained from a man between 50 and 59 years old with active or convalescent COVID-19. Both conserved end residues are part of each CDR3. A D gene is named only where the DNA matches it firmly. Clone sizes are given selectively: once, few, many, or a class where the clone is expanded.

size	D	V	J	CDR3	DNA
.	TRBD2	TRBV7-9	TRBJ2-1	CASSLPSGIGHEQFF	TGTGCCAGCAGCTTACCTAGCGGGATAGGCCATGAGCAGTTCTTC
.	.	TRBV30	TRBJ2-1	CAWRERGGNEQFF	TGTGCCTGGAGAGAGAGAGGCGGCAATGAGCAGTTCTTC
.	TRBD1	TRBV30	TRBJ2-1	CAWSRDRANEQFF	TGTGCCTGGAGCCGGGACAGGGCCAATGAGCAGTTCTTC
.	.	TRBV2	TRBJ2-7	CASSERRHEQYF	TGTGCCAGCAGTGAAAGGCGGCACGAGCAGTACTTC
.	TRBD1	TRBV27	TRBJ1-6	CASGRDRASYNSPLHF	TGTGCCAGCGGCCGGGACAGGGCCTCCTATAATTCACCCCTCCACTTT
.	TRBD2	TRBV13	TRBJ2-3	CASSLVLAGNADTQYF	TGTGCCAGCAGCTTAGTTTTAGCGGGGAACGCAGATACGCAGTATTTT
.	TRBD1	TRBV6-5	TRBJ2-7	CASSYSGTGTNEQYF	TGTGCCAGCAGTTACTCGGGGACAGGGACGAACGAGCAGTACTTC
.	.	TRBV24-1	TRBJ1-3	CATSEPGPSGNTIYF	TGTGCCACCAGTGAACCGGGTCCGTCTGGAAACACCATATATTTT
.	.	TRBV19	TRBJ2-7	CASSPRGMISYEQYF	TGTGCCAGTAGTCCTCGGGGGATGATCTCCTACGAGCAGTACTTC
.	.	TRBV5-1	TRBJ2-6	CASSPSGTGLDSGANVLTF	TGCGCCAGCAGCCCCTCGGGCACAGGGTTGGACTCTGGGGCCAACGTCCTGACTTTC
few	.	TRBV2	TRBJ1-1	CASSELRPAGKDAEAFF	TGTGCCAGCAGTGAACTTCGGCCCGCAGGGAAAGACGCTGAAGCTTTCTTT
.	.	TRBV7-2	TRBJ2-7	CASSSRTRGLERYF	TGTGCCAGCAGCTCCCGGACAAGGGGCCTTGAAAGGTACTTC
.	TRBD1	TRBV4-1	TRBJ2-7	CASSLTGTGGQSPAYEQYF	TGCGCCAGCAGCTTGACCGGGACAGGGGGTCAGTCGCCTGCCTACGAGCAGTACTTC
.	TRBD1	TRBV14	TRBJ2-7	CASSRDRPYEQYF	TGTGCCAGCAGTAGGGACAGGCCCTACGAGCAGTACTTC
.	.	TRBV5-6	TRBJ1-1	CASSYTIGTSEAFF	TGTGCCAGCAGCTACACCATCGGGACAAGCGAAGCTTTCTTT
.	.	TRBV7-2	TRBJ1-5	CASNAGGYNQPQHF	TGTGCCAGCAACGCGGGGGGCTACAATCAGCCCCAGCATTTT
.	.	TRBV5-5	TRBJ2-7	CASSLALRLYEQYF	TGTGCCAGCAGCTTGGCCCTACGCCTCTACGAGCAGTACTTC
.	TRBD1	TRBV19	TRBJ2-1	CASSAAGTGGSNEQFF	TGTGCCAGTAGTGCAGCGGGGACAGGGGGCTCGAATGAGCAGTTCTTC
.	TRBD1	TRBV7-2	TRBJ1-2	CASSSGTGYRYTF	TGTGCCAGCAGCTCCGGGACAGGTTATCGCTACACCTTC
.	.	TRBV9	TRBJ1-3	CASSVGADSGNTIYF	TGTGCCAGCAGCGTAGGGGCAGACTCTGGAAACACCATATATTTT
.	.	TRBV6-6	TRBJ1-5	CASSYISGAQHF	TGTGCCAGCAGTTACATCTCAGGGGCCCAGCATTTT
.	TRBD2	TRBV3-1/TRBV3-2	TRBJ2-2	CASVGSGSGELFF	TGTGCCAGCGTCGGTAGCGGGAGTGGGGAGCTGTTTTTT
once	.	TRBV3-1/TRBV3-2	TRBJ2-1	CASSRALGGATYNEQFF	TGTGCCAGCAGCCGTGCTTTGGGGGGGGCAACCTACAATGAGCAGTTCTTC
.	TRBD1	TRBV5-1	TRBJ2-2	CASSFGQGANTGELFF	TGCGCCAGCAGCTTCGGACAGGGGGCGAACACCGGGGAGCTGTTTTTT
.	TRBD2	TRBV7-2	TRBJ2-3	CASSLISAGAADTQYF	TGTGCCAGCAGCTTAATTTCAGCGGGAGCGGCAGATACGCAGTATTTT
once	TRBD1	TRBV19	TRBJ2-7	CASSMAPGQGNEQYF	TGTGCCAGTAGTATGGCTCCGGGACAGGGCAACGAGCAGTACTTC
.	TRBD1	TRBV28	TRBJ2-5	CASSTGALKETQYF	TGTGCCAGCAGTACAGGGGCCCTAAAAGAGACCCAGTACTTC